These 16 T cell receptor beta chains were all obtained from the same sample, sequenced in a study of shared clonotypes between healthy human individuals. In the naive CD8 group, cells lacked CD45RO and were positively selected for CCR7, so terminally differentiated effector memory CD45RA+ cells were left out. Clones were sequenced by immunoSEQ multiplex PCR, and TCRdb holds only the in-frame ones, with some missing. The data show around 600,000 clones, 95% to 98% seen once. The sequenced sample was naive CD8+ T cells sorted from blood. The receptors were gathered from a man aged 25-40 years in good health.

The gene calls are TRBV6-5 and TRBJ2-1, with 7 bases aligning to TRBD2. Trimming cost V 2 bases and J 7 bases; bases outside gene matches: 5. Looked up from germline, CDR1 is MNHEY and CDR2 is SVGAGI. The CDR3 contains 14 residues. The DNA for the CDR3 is TGTGCCAGCAGTTACGGCGGCGGGAGTAATGAGCAGTTCTTC. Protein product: CASSYGGGSNEQFF.

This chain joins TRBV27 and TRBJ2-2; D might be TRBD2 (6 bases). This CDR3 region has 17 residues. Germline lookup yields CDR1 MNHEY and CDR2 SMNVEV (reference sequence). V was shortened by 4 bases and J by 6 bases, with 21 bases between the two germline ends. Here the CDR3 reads CASSSLLSGLGSGELFF. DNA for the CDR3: TGTGCCAGCAGTTCCCTTCTTAGCGGCCTCGGGTCCGGGGAGCTGTTTTTT.

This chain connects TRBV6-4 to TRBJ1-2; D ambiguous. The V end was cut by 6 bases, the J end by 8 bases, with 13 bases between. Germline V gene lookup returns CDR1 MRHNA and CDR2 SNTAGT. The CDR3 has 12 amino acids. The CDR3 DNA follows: TGTGCCAGCAGGTCAGGAAATCTAGGCTACACCTTC. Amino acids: CASRSGNLGYTF.

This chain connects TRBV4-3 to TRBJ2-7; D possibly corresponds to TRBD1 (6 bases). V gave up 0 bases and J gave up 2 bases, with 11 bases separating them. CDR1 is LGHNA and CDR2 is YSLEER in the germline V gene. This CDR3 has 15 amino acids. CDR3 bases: TGCGCCAGCAGCCAAGAGTTGAAGGGGGCCTACGAGCAGTACTTC. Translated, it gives CASSQELKGAYEQYF.

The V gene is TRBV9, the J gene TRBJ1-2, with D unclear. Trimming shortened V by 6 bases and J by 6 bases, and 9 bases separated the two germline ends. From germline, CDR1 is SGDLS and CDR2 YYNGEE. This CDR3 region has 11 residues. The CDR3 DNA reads TGTGCCAGCAAATCCTTGCATGGCTACACCTTC. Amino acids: CASKSLHGYTF.

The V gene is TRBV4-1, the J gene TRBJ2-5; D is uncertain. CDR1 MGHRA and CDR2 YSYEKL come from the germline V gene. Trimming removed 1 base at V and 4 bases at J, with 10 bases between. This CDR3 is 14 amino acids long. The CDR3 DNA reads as TGCGCCAGCAGCCAAGGTCCCAGAGCAGAGACCCAGTACTTC. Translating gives CASSQGPRAETQYF.

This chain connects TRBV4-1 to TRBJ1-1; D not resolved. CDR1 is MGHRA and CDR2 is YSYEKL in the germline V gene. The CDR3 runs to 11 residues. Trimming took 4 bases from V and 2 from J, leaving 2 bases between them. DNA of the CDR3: TGCGCCAGCAGCCGAAACACTGAAGCTTTCTTT. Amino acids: CASSRNTEAFF.

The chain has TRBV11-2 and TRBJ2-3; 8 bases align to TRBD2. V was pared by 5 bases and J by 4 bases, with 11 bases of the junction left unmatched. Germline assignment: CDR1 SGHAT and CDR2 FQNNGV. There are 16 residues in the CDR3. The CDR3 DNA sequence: TGTGCCAGCAGCCCCGGGGGGGGAGCCCTCCCAGATACGCAGTATTTT. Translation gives CASSPGGGALPDTQYF.

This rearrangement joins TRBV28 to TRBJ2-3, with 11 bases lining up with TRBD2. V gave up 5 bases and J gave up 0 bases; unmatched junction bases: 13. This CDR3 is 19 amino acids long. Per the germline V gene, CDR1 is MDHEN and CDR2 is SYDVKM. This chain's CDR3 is CASSPLHGTSGRSTDTQYF. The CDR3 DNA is TGTGCCAGCAGTCCCTTACACGGGACTAGCGGCCGTAGCACAGATACGCAGTATTTT.

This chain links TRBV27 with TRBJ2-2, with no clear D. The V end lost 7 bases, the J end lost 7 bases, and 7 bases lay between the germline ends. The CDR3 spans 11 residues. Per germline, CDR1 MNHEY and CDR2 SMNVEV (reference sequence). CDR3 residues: CASIYGGELFF. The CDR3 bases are TGTGCCAGCATTTACGGCGGGGAGCTGTTTTTT.

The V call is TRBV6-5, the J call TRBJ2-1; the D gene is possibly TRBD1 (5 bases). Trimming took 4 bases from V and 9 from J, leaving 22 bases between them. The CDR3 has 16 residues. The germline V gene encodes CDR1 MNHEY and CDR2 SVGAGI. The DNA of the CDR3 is TGTGCCAGCAGTTCCCCCCCCAAGGCAGCTCAGGGTGAGCAGTTCTTC. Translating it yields CASSSPPKAAQGEQFF.

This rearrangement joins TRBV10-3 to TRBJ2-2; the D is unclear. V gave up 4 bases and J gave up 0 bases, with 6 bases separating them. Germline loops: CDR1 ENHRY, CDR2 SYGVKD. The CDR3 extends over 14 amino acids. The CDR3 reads CAISARSNTGELFF. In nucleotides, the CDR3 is TGTGCCATCAGTGCCCGTTCGAACACCGGGGAGCTGTTTTTT.

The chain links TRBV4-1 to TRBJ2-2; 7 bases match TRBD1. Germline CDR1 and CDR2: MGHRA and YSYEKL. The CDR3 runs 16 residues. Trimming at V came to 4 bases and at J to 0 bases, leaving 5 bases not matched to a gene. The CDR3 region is CASSPRQGTNTGELFF. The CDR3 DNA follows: TGCGCCAGCAGCCCCCGACAGGGTACGAACACCGGGGAGCTGTTTTTT.

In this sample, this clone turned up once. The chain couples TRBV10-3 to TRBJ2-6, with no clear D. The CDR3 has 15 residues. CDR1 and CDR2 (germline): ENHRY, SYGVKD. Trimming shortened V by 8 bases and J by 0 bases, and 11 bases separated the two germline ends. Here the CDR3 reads CAIGQASSGANVLTF. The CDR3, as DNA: TGTGCCATCGGGCAGGCCTCCTCTGGGGCCAACGTCCTGACTTTC.

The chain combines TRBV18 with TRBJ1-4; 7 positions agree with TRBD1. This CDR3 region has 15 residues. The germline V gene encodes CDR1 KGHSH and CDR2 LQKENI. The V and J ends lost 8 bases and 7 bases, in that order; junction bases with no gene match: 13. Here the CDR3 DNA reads TGTGCCAGCAAAGGCTCCCGGGACAGACTTGAAAAACTGTTTTTT. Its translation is CASKGSRDRLEKLFF.

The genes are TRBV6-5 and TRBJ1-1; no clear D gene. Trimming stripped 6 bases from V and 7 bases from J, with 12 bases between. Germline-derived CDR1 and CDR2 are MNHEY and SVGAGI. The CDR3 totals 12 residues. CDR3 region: CASSYSGNEAFF. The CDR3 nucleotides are TGTGCCAGCAGCTATTCCGGAAATGAAGCTTTCTTT.